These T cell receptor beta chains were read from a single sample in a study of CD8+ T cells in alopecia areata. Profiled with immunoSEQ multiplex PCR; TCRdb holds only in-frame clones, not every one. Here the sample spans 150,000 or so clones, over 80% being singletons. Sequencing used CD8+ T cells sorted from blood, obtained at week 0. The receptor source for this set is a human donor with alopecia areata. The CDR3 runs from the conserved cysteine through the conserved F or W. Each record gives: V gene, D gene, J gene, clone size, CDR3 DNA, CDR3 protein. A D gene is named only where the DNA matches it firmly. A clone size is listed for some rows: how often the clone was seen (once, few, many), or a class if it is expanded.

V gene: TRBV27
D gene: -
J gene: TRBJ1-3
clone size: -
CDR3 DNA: TGTGCCAGCAGTGAGGGGAACACCATATATTTT
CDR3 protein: CASSEGNTIYF

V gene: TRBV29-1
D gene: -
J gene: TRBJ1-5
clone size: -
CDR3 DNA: TGCAGATTTGGGTTTACGGGACGGGGCCCGTGGGGCGATCAGCCCCAGCATTTT
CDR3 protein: CRFGFTGRGPWGDQPQHF

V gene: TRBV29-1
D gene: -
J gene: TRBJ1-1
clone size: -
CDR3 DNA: TGCAGCGTTGAGACAGATGAAGCTTTCTTT
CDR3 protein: CSVETDEAFF

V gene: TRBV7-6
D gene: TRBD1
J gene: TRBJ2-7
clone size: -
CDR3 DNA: TGTGCCAGCAGCTTGGGTCAGGGGGCGTACGAGCAGTACTTC
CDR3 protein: CASSLGQGAYEQYF

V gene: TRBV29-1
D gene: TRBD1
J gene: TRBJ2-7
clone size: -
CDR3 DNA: TGCAGCGTTGAAGCCCTGGGGACAGGGGATTACGAGCAGTACTTC
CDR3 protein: CSVEALGTGDYEQYF

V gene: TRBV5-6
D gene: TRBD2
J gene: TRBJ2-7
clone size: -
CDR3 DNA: TGTGCCAGCAGCTGGGAGCGGGACGGGAGTTCCTACGAGCAGTACTTC
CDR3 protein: CASSWERDGSSYEQYF

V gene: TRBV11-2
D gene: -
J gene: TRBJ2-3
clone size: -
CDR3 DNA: TGTGCCAGCAGCTTCATAGGGGATACGCAGTATTTT
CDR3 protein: CASSFIGDTQYF

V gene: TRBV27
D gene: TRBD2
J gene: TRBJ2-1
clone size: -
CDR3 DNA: TGTGCCAGCAGTACAACCCCTAGCGGAAACTACAATGAGCAGTTCTTC
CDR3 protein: CASSTTPSGNYNEQFF

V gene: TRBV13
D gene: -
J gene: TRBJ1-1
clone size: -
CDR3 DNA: TGTGCCAGCAGCTTGGGGGACACTGAAGCTTTCTTT
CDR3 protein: CASSLGDTEAFF

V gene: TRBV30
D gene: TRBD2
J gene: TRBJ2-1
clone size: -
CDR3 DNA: TGTGCCTGGAACAGCGGGGGGTCCTACAATGAGCAGTTCTTC
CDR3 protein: CAWNSGGSYNEQFF

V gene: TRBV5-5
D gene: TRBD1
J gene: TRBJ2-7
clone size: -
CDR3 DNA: TGTGCCAGCAGCTGGGCGACAGGGTCCTACGAGCAGTACTTC
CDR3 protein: CASSWATGSYEQYF

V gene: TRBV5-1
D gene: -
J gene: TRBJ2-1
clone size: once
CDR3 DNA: TGCGCCAGCAGCTCGTACTACGGACTCTACAATGAGCAGTTCTTC
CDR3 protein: CASSSYYGLYNEQFF

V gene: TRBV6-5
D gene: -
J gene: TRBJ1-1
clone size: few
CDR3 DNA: TGTGCCAGCAGCCCGATGGGACTGAACACTGAAGCTTTCTTT
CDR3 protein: CASSPMGLNTEAFF

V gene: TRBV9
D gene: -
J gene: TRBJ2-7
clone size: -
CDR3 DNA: TGTGCCAGCAGCTCCGGGCGCGAGCAGTACTTC
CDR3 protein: CASSSGREQYF

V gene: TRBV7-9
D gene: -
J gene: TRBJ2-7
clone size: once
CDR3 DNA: TGTGCCGGCGGACGGGAAGACTACGAGCAGTACTTC
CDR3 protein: CAGGREDYEQYF

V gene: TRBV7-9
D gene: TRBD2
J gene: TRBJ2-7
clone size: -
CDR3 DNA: TGTGCCAGCAGCCCCCTAGCGGGAGGATACGAGCAGTACTTC
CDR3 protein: CASSPLAGGYEQYF

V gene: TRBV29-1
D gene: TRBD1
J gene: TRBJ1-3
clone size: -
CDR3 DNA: TGCAGCGACCTGGGACAGGCCTCGAGGGGAAACACCATATATTTT
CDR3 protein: CSDLGQASRGNTIYF